A selection of T cell receptor beta chains follows, all from one sample in a study of T cell responses to AZD1222 COVID-19 vaccine. Produced via immunoSEQ multiplex PCR; TCRdb's table is partial and in-frame only. This table has roughly 150,000 clones, about 91% appearing once. The sequences come from peripheral blood, collected on day 0 of AZD1222 vaccination. Source of these receptors: an adult in good health. CDR3s include the opening cysteine and the closing phenylalanine or tryptophan. The D gene is left open where the match is weak. Size is stated for part of the rows, as once, few or many counts, or as a class when the clone is expanded.

j_call: TRBJ2-7; v_call: TRBV19; d_call: .; clone_size: .; cdr3_nt: TGTGCCAGTAGTAAGGGGGAAGGGTACGAGCAGTACTTC; cdr3_aa: CASSKGEGYEQYF
j_call: TRBJ1-2; v_call: TRBV28; d_call: TRBD1; clone_size: .; cdr3_nt: TGTGCCAGCAGTTTCAGGGGGATGGGGGCTTATGGCTACACCTTC; cdr3_aa: CASSFRGMGAYGYTF
j_call: TRBJ2-3; v_call: TRBV5-4; d_call: .; clone_size: .; cdr3_nt: TGTGCCAGCAGCTTGGAGGGGAACCAAGATACGCAGTATTTT; cdr3_aa: CASSLEGNQDTQYF
j_call: TRBJ2-7; v_call: TRBV30; d_call: .; clone_size: once; cdr3_nt: TGTGCCTGGGCGAGGGGCAGCTCCTACGAGCAGTACTTC; cdr3_aa: CAWARGSSYEQYF
j_call: TRBJ1-1; v_call: TRBV19; d_call: .; clone_size: .; cdr3_nt: TGTGCCAGTAGTATGGACGAGGGCACTGAAGCTTTCTTT; cdr3_aa: CASSMDEGTEAFF
j_call: TRBJ1-1; v_call: TRBV7-9; d_call: .; clone_size: .; cdr3_nt: TGTGCCAGCAGCTTACGTCGCGGGGCCCAGGCTGAAGCTTTCTTT; cdr3_aa: CASSLRRGAQAEAFF
j_call: TRBJ1-1; v_call: TRBV6-2/TRBV6-3; d_call: .; clone_size: .; cdr3_nt: TGTGCCAGCAGTTACGCCCGTTTTTCGGTCGCTGAAGCTTTCTTT; cdr3_aa: CASSYARFSVAEAFF
j_call: TRBJ2-4; v_call: TRBV4-2; d_call: .; clone_size: few; cdr3_nt: TGTGCCAGCAGCCAAGATGTCGGGGGAGCCAAAAACATTCAGTACTTC; cdr3_aa: CASSQDVGGAKNIQYF
j_call: TRBJ1-1; v_call: TRBV11-2; d_call: .; clone_size: .; cdr3_nt: TGTGCCAGCATGGGGGAAGAAGCTGAAGCTTTCTTT; cdr3_aa: CASMGEEAEAFF
j_call: TRBJ2-2; v_call: TRBV2; d_call: .; clone_size: .; cdr3_nt: TGTGCCAGCAGTGAATGGGGGGCCGGAACCGGGGAGCTGTTTTTT; cdr3_aa: CASSEWGAGTGELFF